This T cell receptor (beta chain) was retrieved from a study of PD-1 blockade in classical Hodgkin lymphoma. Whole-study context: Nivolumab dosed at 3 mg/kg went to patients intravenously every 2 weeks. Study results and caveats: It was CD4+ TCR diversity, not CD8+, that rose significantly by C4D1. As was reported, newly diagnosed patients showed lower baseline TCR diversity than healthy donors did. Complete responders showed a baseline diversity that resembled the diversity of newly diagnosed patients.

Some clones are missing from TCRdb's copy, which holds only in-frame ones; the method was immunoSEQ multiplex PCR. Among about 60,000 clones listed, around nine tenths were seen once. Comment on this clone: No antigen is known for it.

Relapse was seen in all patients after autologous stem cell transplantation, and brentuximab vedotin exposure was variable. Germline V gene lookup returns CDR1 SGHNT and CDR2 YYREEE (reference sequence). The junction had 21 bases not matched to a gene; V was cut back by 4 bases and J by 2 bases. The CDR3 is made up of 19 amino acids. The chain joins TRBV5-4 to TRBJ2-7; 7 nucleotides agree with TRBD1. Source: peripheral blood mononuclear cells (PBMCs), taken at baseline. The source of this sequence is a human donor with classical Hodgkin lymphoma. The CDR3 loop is CASSALGTTGHGSTYEQYF. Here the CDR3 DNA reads TGTGCCAGCAGCGCACTGGGCACGACAGGGCATGGGTCCACCTACGAGCAGTACTTC. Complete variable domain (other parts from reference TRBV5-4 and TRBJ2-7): ETGVTQSPTHLIKTRGQQVTLRCSSQSGHNTVSWYQQALGQGPQFIFQYYREEENGRGNFPPRFSGLQFPNYSSELNVNALELDDSALYLCASSALGTTGHGSTYEQYFGPGTRLTVT.